The 31 T cell receptor beta chains given below trace back to one sample, sequenced in a study of cytomegalovirus exposure and HLA in healthy donors. Some clones are missing from TCRdb's copy, which holds only in-frame ones; the method was immunoSEQ multiplex PCR. The sample contains 100,000 to 150,000 clones, more than 75% of which appear only once. Sequenced sample: PBMCs. Receptor source: a man aged 18 to 30 in good health and CMV-seronegative.

V usage is TRBV18 and J usage is TRBJ2-1, with 12 positions matching TRBD2. The CDR3 consists of 15 residues. Looked up from germline, CDR1 is KGHSH and CDR2 is LQKENI. The trim removed 0 bases at V and 8 bases at J, leaving 2 bases unmatched. Here the CDR3 DNA reads TGTGCCAGCTCACCACCTGGGACTAGCGGGTATGAGCAGTTCTTC. Protein sequence: CASSPPGTSGYEQFF.

This chain links TRBV27 with TRBJ1-1; perhaps TRBD1 as D (5 bases). Germline CDR1 MNHEY, CDR2 SMNVEV (reference sequence). CDR3 length equals 14 residues. The germline V and J ends were trimmed by 4 bases and 1 base, with 10 bases remaining between them. CDR3 protein: CASSYGHRNTEAFF. The CDR3 DNA sequence: TGTGCCAGCAGTTATGGACATCGGAACACTGAAGCTTTCTTT.

J is TRBJ2-2 and V is TRBV6-1, with 9 positions matching TRBD2. Germline V gene lookup returns CDR1 MNHNS and CDR2 SASEGT. With 0 bases clipped from V and 4 bases from J, the junction kept 9 bases outside the gene matches. The CDR3 spans 18 residues. This CDR3 reads CASSEAIQLAGRTGELFF. The CDR3 nucleotides are TGTGCCAGCAGTGAAGCAATACAGCTAGCGGGACGCACCGGGGAGCTGTTTTTT.

The V call is TRBV7-8, the J call TRBJ2-1; 12 bases are shared with TRBD2. Germline V CDR1 and CDR2: SGHVS, FQNEAQ. The J segment lost 10 bases and the V segment lost 2 bases, leaving 0 bases of the junction unmatched. This CDR3 has 13 amino acids. Here the CDR3 reads CASSLLAGGEQFF. The CDR3 DNA reads TGTGCCAGCAGCTTACTAGCGGGAGGGGAGCAGTTCTTC.

The chain combines TRBV29-1 with TRBJ2-7; D perhaps matches TRBD2 (6 bases). The ends were cut back, 4 bases at V and 7 bases at J, with 17 bases in the middle. The CDR3 runs 13 residues. In germline, CDR1 is SQVTM, CDR2 ANQGSEA. CDR3: CSVVGGPRMEQYF. CDR3 bases: TGCAGCGTTGTGGGGGGTCCGCGGATGGAGCAGTACTTC.

The gene calls are TRBV18 and TRBJ2-6, with 8 positions matching TRBD1. This CDR3 region has 20 residues. CDR1 and CDR2 from the germline V gene are KGHSH and LQKENI. V lost 3 bases, J lost 0 bases, and 13 bases stayed unmatched. CDR3 amino acids: CASSPLPWTGISSGANVLTF. The CDR3 nucleotides read TGTGCCAGCTCACCCCTCCCCTGGACAGGGATCTCCTCTGGGGCCAACGTCCTGACTTTC. Looking up the rest from reference TRBV18 and TRBJ2-6 gives the full variable domain: NAGVMQNPRHLVRRRGQEARLRCSPMKGHSHVYWYRQLPEEGLKFMVYLQKENIIDESGMPKERFSAEFPKEGPSILRIQQVVRGDSAAYFCASSPLPWTGISSGANVLTFGAGSRLTVL.

This clone was detected only once. The chain is built from TRBV5-1 and TRBJ2-7, with 7 bases aligning to TRBD1. The germline gives CDR1 SGHRS, CDR2 YFSETQ. The CDR3 is 14 amino acids. V lost 0 bases and J lost 3; bases outside the gene matches: 3. The CDR3 region is CASSLGPGGYEQYF. Here the CDR3 DNA reads TGCGCCAGCAGCTTGGGCCCAGGGGGCTACGAGCAGTACTTC.

The chain employs TRBV5-8 and TRBJ2-5; D not certain. Germline V gene data show CDR1 as SGHTS and CDR2 as YDEGEE. The V gene lost 4 bases and the J gene lost 7 bases, with 8 bases spanning the gap. The CDR3 is 11 amino acids. The CDR3 DNA is TGTGCCAGCAGCATCTACGGGACCCAGTACTTC. It codes for CASSIYGTQYF.

This clone has a handful of counts. Distinct nucleotide sequences in the sample also encode this CDR3. The gene calls are TRBV27 and TRBJ1-1, with a possible D match to TRBD1 (6 bases). Germline loops: CDR1 MNHEY, CDR2 SMNVEV (reference sequence). V shed 6 bases and J shed 1 base, with 9 bases lying between them. The CDR3 has 13 amino acids. This CDR3 reads CASSLTGNTEAFF. For the CDR3, the DNA is TGTGCCAGCAGCTTGACAGGGAACACTGAAGCTTTCTTT.

V is TRBV5-4 and J is TRBJ2-7, with TRBD2 matching over 7 bases. Germline CDR1 SGHNT, CDR2 YYREEE (reference sequence). J lost 0 bases, V lost 0 bases, and 3 bases had no gene match. This CDR3 has 15 residues. CDR3 sequence (DNA): TGTGCCAGCAGCTTGGGTGGGGGGGGCTCCTACGAGCAGTACTTC. Its translation is CASSLGGGGSYEQYF.

As to this clone: The same CDR3 can be traced to other DNA sequences in this sample. This chain joins TRBV18 and TRBJ2-7, with a weak D call TRBD1 (5 bases). This CDR3 has 13 amino acids. Germline V gene data show CDR1 as KGHSH and CDR2 as LQKENI. The V end lost 1 base, the J end lost 5 bases, and 9 bases lay between the germline ends. This CDR3 is CASSPRQGDEQYF. The CDR3 DNA follows: TGTGCCAGCTCACCACGCCAGGGCGACGAGCAGTACTTC.

V and J are TRBV10-3 and TRBJ2-1; D possibly corresponds to TRBD1 (5 bases). The CDR3 runs to 12 residues. CDR1 ENHRY and CDR2 SYGVKD come from the germline V gene. Trimming pared 6 bases from V and 6 bases from J, leaving 9 bases between. The CDR3 sequence: CAIRIRANEQFF. In DNA, the CDR3 is TGTGCCATCAGAATCAGGGCCAATGAGCAGTTCTTC.

This rearrangement joins TRBV7-9 to TRBJ2-1; D uncertain. Deletions cut 1 base from V and 6 bases from J, with 10 bases between. CDR3 length equals 14 residues. The germline CDR1 and CDR2 sequences are SEHNR and FQNEAQ (reference sequence). The CDR3 coding sequence is TGTGCCAGCAGCTTAGTACCCAGGCCCAATGAGCAGTTCTTC. Residues: CASSLVPRPNEQFF.

The chain combines TRBV10-3 with TRBJ2-5; perhaps TRBD1 as D (6 bases). This CDR3 spans 13 amino acids. Germline CDR1 ENHRY, CDR2 SYGVKD. V was clipped by 6 bases and J by 4 bases, with 12 bases between them. CDR3 DNA sequence: TGTGCCATCAGAGGCAGGGGCCTAGAGACCCAGTACTTC. Protein sequence: CAIRGRGLETQYF.

The gene calls are TRBV27 and TRBJ2-7; 7 bases align to TRBD1. This CDR3 is 14 amino acids long. The V and J ends lost 6 bases and 7 bases, in that order; junction bases with no gene match: 12. Germline V gene data show CDR1 as MNHEY and CDR2 as SMNVEV (reference sequence). CDR3 bases: TGTGCCAGCAGCCCTCCCGGGACAGTCGGTGAGCAGTACTTC. Protein: CASSPPGTVGEQYF.

This rearrangement joins TRBV6-5 to TRBJ2-1; TRBD2 agrees at 9 bases. Germline assignment: CDR1 MNHEY and CDR2 SVGAGI. This CDR3 contains 15 residues. The V and J ends lost 6 bases and 8 bases, in that order; junction bases with no gene match: 11. For the CDR3, the DNA is TGTGCCAGCAGGAGCTTGGGACTAGCATTCGATGAGCAGTTCTTC. Protein product: CASRSLGLAFDEQFF.

The rearrangement links TRBV27 to TRBJ2-1, with TRBD2 as a possible D gene (6 bases). The CDR3 covers 16 residues. Germline V gene sequence: CDR1 MNHEY, CDR2 SMNVEV (reference sequence). V lost 1 base, J lost 6 bases, and 16 bases lay in between. The CDR3 coding sequence is TGTGCCAGCAGTTTATGGGACGGGAGTGGGGGCAATGAGCAGTTCTTC. It is translated as CASSLWDGSGGNEQFF.

The CDR3 is CASSSTLAGGWAQYF. CDR3 sequence (DNA): TGTGCCAGCAGCTCTACACTAGCGGGGGGCTGGGCCCAGTACTTC. The rearrangement uses TRBV7-9 and TRBJ2-5; 12 bases are a match to TRBD2. CDR3 length: 15 amino acids. The germline gives CDR1 SEHNR, CDR2 FQNEAQ (reference sequence). V dropped 4 bases and J dropped 9; count of bases not matched to a gene: 9.

This clone was seen only a few times. V and J are TRBV7-6 and TRBJ2-3, with 7 bases fitting TRBD1. The CDR3 length is 16 residues. Germline CDR1 is SGHVS and CDR2 is FNYEAQ. Unmatched junction bases numbered 11, after V lost 6 bases and J lost 2 bases. The CDR3 DNA is TGTGCCAGCAGTGATCGGGACAGAAGAACCACAGATACGCAGTATTTT. Its translation: CASSDRDRRTTDTQYF.

This rearrangement joins TRBV5-5 to TRBJ2-2; no reliable D call. CDR1 is SGHKS, CDR2 YYEKEE, per germline (reference sequence). CDR3 length equals 12 residues. Trimming took 4 bases from V and 7 from J, leaving 8 bases between them. The CDR3 region has the DNA TGTGCCAGCAGCCGCGTTGGCGGGGAGCTGTTTTTT. Amino acid sequence: CASSRVGGELFF.

In its sample, this clone was seen once. The chain carries TRBV19 and TRBJ1-3, with TRBD1 as a possible D gene (5 bases). Trimming pared 3 bases from V and 0 bases from J, leaving 12 bases between. This CDR3 spans 16 amino acids. From germline, CDR1 is LNHDA and CDR2 SQIVND (reference sequence). CDR3 residues: CASSIPTGTSGNTIYF. The CDR3 bases are TGTGCCAGTAGTATCCCAACAGGAACCTCTGGAAACACCATATATTTT.

V is TRBV5-1 and J is TRBJ2-2; 7 bases agree with TRBD1. Germline values: CDR1 SGHRS, CDR2 YFSETQ. CDR3 length: 14 residues. The ends lost 5 bases at V and 4 bases at J; junction bases unmatched: 5. The CDR3 sequence is CASSPTGSTGELFF. The CDR3 coding sequence is TGCGCCAGCAGTCCGACAGGGTCCACCGGGGAGCTGTTTTTT.

This clone was found a few times. This rearrangement joins TRBV30 to TRBJ2-7, with D perhaps matching TRBD1 (6 bases). Between the trimmed V and J ends, which lost 5 bases and 5 bases, there was a span of 16 bases. CDR1 is GTSNPN and CDR2 is SVGIG in the germline V gene (reference sequence). CDR3 size: 13 residues. The CDR3 region is CAWGRGSPNEQYF. The CDR3 DNA is TGTGCCTGGGGTAGGGGGAGCCCTAACGAGCAGTACTTC.

This clone was detected once. V and J are TRBV19 and TRBJ1-2, with unresolved D. CDR1 LNHDA and CDR2 SQIVND come from the germline V gene (reference sequence). The ends were cut back, 3 bases at V and 4 bases at J, with 15 bases in the middle. The CDR3 is made up of 15 amino acids. In DNA form, the CDR3 reads TGTGCCAGTAGTATGGGAGGAGAAGAGATCTATGGCTACACCTTC. Protein sequence: CASSMGGEEIYGYTF.

This chain connects TRBV7-9 to TRBJ2-1; tentatively, D is TRBD2 (5 bases). Trimming removed 8 bases at V and 2 bases at J, with 13 bases between. Germline V gene lookup returns CDR1 SEHNR and CDR2 FQNEAQ (reference sequence). The CDR3 runs 14 residues. This CDR3 reads CASGSPGTYNEQFF. As DNA, the CDR3 is TGTGCCAGCGGATCCCCGGGAACCTACAATGAGCAGTTCTTC.

The chain combines TRBV30 with TRBJ2-5; 14 bases agree with TRBD2. The germline V gene encodes CDR1 GTSNPN and CDR2 SVGIG (reference sequence). The CDR3 runs to 17 residues. Trimming took 2 bases from V and 5 from J; bases not matched to a gene: 10. For the CDR3, the DNA is TGTGCCTGGAGTCGGGGACTAGCGGGGGCCCCGGGGGAGACCCAGTACTTC. Translating gives CAWSRGLAGAPGETQYF.

V usage is TRBV30 and J usage is TRBJ2-7; D possibly corresponds to TRBD1 (6 bases). The CDR3 is 14 amino acids. The V gene's germline CDR1 is GTSNPN and CDR2 SVGIG (reference sequence). V was pared by 0 bases and J by 2 bases, with 11 bases between. The CDR3 DNA reads as TGTGCCTGGAGTGTACAACAGGGAGCCTACGAGCAGTACTTC. Encoded protein: CAWSVQQGAYEQYF.

This sequence joins TRBV5-1 and TRBJ2-2, with no clear D. In germline, CDR1 is SGHRS, CDR2 YFSETQ. V was clipped by 0 bases and J by 1 base, with 7 bases between them. This CDR3 has 15 amino acids. The CDR3 DNA sequence: TGCGCCAGCAGCTTGGGAGGCGTGAACACCGGGGAGCTGTTTTTT. Translated: CASSLGGVNTGELFF.

This clone was counted between two and nine times. J is TRBJ2-7 and V is TRBV5-4; D may be TRBD2 (5 bases). Germline CDR1 reads SGHNT; CDR2 reads YYREEE (reference sequence). Trimming removed 0 bases from V and 0 bases from J, with 7 bases in between. This CDR3 has 14 residues. CDR3 sequence: CASSLGGSSYEQYF. As DNA, the CDR3 is TGTGCCAGCAGCTTGGGTGGGAGCTCCTACGAGCAGTACTTC.

The chain recombines TRBV19 with TRBJ2-7; weak D call: TRBD2 (6 bases). This CDR3 is built from 13 residues. Germline V gives CDR1 LNHDA, CDR2 SQIVND (reference sequence). V lost 3 bases and J lost 3, with 9 bases in between. Here the CDR3 reads CASSIPGGYEQYF. CDR3 coding DNA: TGTGCCAGTAGTATCCCCGGGGGCTACGAGCAGTACTTC.

In this sample, this clone turned up once. CDR3 residues: CAWSGQGGTEAFF. CDR3 DNA: TGTGCCTGGAGCGGACAGGGAGGCACTGAAGCTTTCTTT. This chain connects TRBV30 to TRBJ1-1; TRBD1 agrees at 8 bases. Germline loops: CDR1 GTSNPN, CDR2 SVGIG (reference sequence). V shed 3 bases, J shed 4 bases, and the junction held 4 bases outside the gene matches. CDR3 size: 13 residues.